Detailed here is one T cell receptor (beta chain). These data come from a study of shared clonotypes between healthy human individuals. This table comes from immunoSEQ multiplex PCR, and its TCRdb copy is limited to in-frame clones, with some not included. Of about 2.4 million clones in the sample, 90% to 95% were seen once. The CDR3 is 16 residues long. V was clipped by 4 bases and J by 4 bases, with 20 bases between them. CDR1 and CDR2 (germline): SGDLS, YYNGEE. The chain uses TRBV9 and TRBJ2-5; D tentatively reads TRBD1 or TRBD2 (5 bases each). Input material: naive CD4+ T cells sorted from blood. Specified subset: CD45RA+ positively selected. This receptor was taken from a man aged 18 to 30 in good health. CDR3 amino acids: CASSIGVGRGAETQYF. CDR3 coding DNA: TGTGCCAGCAGCATAGGGGTTGGTAGAGGGGCAGAGACCCAGTACTTC.